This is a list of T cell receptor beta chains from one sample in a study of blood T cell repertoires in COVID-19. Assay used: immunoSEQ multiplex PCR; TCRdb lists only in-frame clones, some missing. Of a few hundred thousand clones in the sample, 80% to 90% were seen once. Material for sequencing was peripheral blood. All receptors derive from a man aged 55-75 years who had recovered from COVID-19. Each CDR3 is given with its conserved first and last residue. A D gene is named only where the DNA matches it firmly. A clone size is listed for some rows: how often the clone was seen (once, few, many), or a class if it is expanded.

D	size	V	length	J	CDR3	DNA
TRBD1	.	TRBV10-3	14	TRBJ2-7	CASAGTENPYEQYF	TGTGCCAGTGCCGGGACAGAAAACCCCTACGAGCAGTACTTC
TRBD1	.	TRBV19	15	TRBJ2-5	CASSSTSGQGGTQYF	TGTGCCAGTAGCTCCACCTCCGGACAGGGTGGGACCCAGTACTTC
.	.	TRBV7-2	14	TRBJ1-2	CASSLIGLNYGYTF	TGTGCCAGCAGCTTAATTGGACTTAACTATGGCTACACCTTC
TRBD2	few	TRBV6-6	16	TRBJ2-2	CASSSGLAANTGELFF	TGTGCCAGCAGTTCGGGACTAGCGGCGAACACCGGGGAGCTGTTTTTT
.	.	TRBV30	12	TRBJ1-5	CAWSVLEGPQHF	TGTGCCTGGAGTGTCCTCGAGGGGCCCCAGCATTTT
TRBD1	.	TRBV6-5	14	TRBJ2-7	CASSYRDRGYEQYF	TGTGCCAGCAGTTATCGGGACAGGGGCTACGAGCAGTACTTC
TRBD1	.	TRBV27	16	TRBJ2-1	CASKNLRAGGYNEQFF	TGTGCCAGCAAAAACCTCCGTGCAGGGGGCTACAATGAGCAGTTCTTC
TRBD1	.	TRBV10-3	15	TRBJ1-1	CAISEQGALGTEAFF	TGTGCCATCAGTGAACAGGGGGCGCTGGGAACTGAAGCTTTCTTT
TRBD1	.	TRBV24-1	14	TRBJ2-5	CATESPGTGGTQYF	TGTGCCACCGAAAGCCCCGGGACAGGGGGGACCCAGTACTTC
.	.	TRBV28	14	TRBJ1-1	CASSFNSGVSVAFF	TGTGCCAGCAGTTTTAATTCGGGGGTTTCAGTGGCTTTCTTT
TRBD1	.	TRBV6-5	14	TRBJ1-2	CASTGDRGLNGYTF	TGTGCCAGCACCGGGGACAGGGGGTTAAACGGCTACACCTTC
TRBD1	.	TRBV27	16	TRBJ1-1	CASSSPTYTGETEAFF	TGTGCCAGCAGTTCCCCGACCTACACAGGGGAGACTGAAGCTTTCTTT
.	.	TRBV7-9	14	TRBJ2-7	CASSLTAQAYEQYF	TGTGCCAGCAGCTTAACAGCCCAGGCCTACGAGCAGTACTTC
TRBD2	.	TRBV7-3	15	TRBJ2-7	CASSLTGGSVYEQYF	TGTGCCAGCAGCTTAACAGGCGGGAGTGTCTACGAGCAGTACTTC
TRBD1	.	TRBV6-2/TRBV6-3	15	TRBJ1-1	CASTPGGRLNTEAFF	TGTGCCAGCACCCCAGGGGGCCGCCTCAACACTGAAGCTTTCTTT
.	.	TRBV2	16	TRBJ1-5	CASSRLESYSNQPQHF	TGTGCCAGCAGTCGACTAGAGTCTTATAGCAATCAGCCCCAGCATTTT